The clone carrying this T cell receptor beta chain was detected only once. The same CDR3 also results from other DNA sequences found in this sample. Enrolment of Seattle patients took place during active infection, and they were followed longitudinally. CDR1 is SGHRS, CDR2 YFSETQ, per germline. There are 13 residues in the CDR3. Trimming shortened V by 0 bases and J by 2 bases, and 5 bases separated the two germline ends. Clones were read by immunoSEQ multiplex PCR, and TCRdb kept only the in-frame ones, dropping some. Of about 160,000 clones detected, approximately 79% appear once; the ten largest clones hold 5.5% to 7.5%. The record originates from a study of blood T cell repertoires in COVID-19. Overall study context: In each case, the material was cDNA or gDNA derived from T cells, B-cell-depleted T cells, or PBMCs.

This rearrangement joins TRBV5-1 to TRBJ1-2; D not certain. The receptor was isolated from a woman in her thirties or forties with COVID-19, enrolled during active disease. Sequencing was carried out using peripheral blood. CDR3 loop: CASSLVQNYGYTF. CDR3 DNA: TGCGCCAGCAGCTTGGTACAGAACTATGGCTACACCTTC.